These T cell receptor beta chains were read from a single sample in a study of graft-versus-host responses after intestinal transplantation. The antigens of these receptors remain unknown. Assay used: immunoSEQ multiplex PCR; TCRdb lists only in-frame clones, some missing. This sample has 120,000 or so clones, with roughly 93% found just once. The specimen was unstimulated CD8+ T cells sorted from spleen or lymph node cells, collected before intestinal transplant. The receptors come from a human donor who received an intestinal transplant. CDR3s leave out the opening cysteine and the closing phenylalanine or tryptophan. A D gene is named only where the DNA matches it firmly. Clone sizes are given selectively: once, few, many, or a class where the clone is expanded.

D gene | clone size | J gene | V gene | CDR3 protein
TRBD2 | few | TRBJ2-7 | TRBV7-2 | ASSLAIAGAGEQY
- | - | TRBJ2-1 | TRBV4-1 | ASSQDQLGVNEQF
- | - | TRBJ2-1 | TRBV29-1 | SVGPLAGRGADEQF
- | - | TRBJ1-2 | TRBV27 | ASSLSPGHYGYT
- | - | TRBJ2-2 | TRBV25-1 | ASSDWRLANTGELF
- | - | TRBJ2-5 | TRBV5-8 | ASSTGVAQY
- | - | TRBJ2-3 | TRBV9 | ASSVEGGSSTDTQY
- | - | TRBJ2-7 | TRBV10-2 | ASRSGYEQY
- | - | TRBJ2-7 | TRBV5-6 | ASSFLGLSEQY
TRBD2 | - | TRBJ2-5 | TRBV6-1 | ASSELASGILLAKTQY
- | - | TRBJ2-7 | TRBV27 | ASSLGAAAYEQY
- | - | TRBJ1-1 | TRBV13 | ASSSQDWAEAF
TRBD1 | few | TRBJ2-7 | TRBV7-9 | ASLLEGTGSSEQY
TRBD2 | - | TRBJ2-2 | TRBV9 | ASRRERGELF
- | - | TRBJ2-1 | TRBV9 | ASSVAPGGLFADEQF
- | - | TRBJ1-4 | TRBV9 | ASSVGGRGEKLF
- | - | TRBJ2-7 | TRBV9 | ASSPRTGLYEQY
- | - | TRBJ1-5 | TRBV21-1 | ASSTVGESNQPQH
TRBD2 | - | TRBJ2-1 | TRBV4-1 | ASSQDFGGRVYNEQF
- | - | TRBJ2-7 | TRBV5-5 | ASSLDWKLSSFYEQY
TRBD2 | - | TRBJ2-1 | TRBV4-1 | ASSQDISEEGGPWDEQF
- | - | TRBJ1-1 | TRBV7-6 | ASSLGQANTEAF
TRBD2 | - | TRBJ2-1 | TRBV27 | ASSKGTSGKDEQF
- | - | TRBJ2-3 | TRBV7-8 | ASSLVTGPTDTQY
TRBD2 | - | TRBJ2-5 | TRBV10-1 | ASSESGLTSQETQY
TRBD1 | once | TRBJ1-5 | TRBV9 | ASSVGTGSNQPQH
- | - | TRBJ1-1 | TRBV11-2 | ASSLPGNTEAF
- | - | TRBJ1-1 | TRBV19 | ASVLDSLNTEAF
- | - | TRBJ1-3 | TRBV10-3 | AISDGPTGLRGNTIY
TRBD1 | once | TRBJ1-1 | TRBV6-5 | ASRTGGMNTEAF
TRBD2 | - | TRBJ2-7 | TRBV11-2 | ASSADRVGLAVRYEQY
TRBD1 | once | TRBJ2-7 | TRBV4-1 | ASSLSATGSHEQY
TRBD1 | - | TRBJ1-5 | TRBV7-8 | ASSLGQGARSNQPQH
- | once | TRBJ2-2 | TRBV15 | ATSREVGGTHTGELF
TRBD1 | - | TRBJ1-1 | TRBV12-5 | ASSAGQGIPEAF
- | - | TRBJ2-7 | TRBV28 | ASSFIGAQVEQY
- | - | TRBJ2-1 | TRBV6-5 | ASSYSLAEQF
- | - | TRBJ1-5 | TRBV10-2 | ASSENSNQPQH
- | - | TRBJ1-1 | TRBV27 | ASSLSPGAGNTEAF